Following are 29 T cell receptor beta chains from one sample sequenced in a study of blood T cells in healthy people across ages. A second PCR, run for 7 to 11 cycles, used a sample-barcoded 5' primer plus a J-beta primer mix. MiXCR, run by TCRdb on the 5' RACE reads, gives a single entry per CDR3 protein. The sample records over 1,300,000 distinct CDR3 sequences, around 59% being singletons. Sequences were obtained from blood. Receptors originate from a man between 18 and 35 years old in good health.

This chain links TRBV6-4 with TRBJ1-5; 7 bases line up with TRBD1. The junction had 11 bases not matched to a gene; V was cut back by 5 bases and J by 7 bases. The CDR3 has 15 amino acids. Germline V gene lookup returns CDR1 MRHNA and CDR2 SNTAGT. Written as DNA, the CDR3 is TGTGCCAGCAGTCCTTCCGGGACAGTCGGCCAGCCCCAGCATTTT. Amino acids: CASSPSGTVGQPQHF.

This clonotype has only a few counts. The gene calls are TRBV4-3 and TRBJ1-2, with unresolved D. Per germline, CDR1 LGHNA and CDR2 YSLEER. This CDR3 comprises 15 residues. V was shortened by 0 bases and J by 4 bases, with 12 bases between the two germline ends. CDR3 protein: CASSQDPPRIYGYTF. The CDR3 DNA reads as TGCGCCAGCAGCCAAGACCCCCCAAGGATCTATGGCTACACCTTC.

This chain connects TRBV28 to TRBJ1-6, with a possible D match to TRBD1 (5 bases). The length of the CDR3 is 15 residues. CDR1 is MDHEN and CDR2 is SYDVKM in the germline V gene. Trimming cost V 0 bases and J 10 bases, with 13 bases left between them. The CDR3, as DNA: TGTGCCAGCAGTTTATGGCAGGGCGCGGGATCACCCCTCCACTTT. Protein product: CASSLWQGAGSPLHF.

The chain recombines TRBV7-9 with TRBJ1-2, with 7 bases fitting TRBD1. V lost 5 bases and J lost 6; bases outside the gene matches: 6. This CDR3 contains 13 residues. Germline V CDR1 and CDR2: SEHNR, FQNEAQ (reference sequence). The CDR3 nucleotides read TGTGCCAGCAGCCCGACAGGGTGGGATGGCTACACCTTC. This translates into CASSPTGWDGYTF.

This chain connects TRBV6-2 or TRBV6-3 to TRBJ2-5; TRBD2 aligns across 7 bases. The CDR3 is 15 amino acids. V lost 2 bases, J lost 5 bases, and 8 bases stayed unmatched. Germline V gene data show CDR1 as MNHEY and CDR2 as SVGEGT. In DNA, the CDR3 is TGTGCCAGCAGTTACAGCTGGACTAGTGACGAGACCCAGTACTTC. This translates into CASSYSWTSDETQYF.

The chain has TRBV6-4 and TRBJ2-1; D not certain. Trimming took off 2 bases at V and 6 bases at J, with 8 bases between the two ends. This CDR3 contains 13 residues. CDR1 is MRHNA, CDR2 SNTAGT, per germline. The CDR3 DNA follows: TGTGCCAGCAGTGACAAACGGACCAATGAGCAGTTCTTC. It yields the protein CASSDKRTNEQFF.

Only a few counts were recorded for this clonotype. CDR3 sequence (DNA): TGCAGCGTTGAAATCCCAGGGGATGGCTACACCTTC. Translated, it gives CSVEIPGDGYTF. This rearrangement joins TRBV29-1 to TRBJ1-2, with D possibly matching TRBD1 (6 bases). Germline loops: CDR1 SQVTM, CDR2 ANQGSEA. The CDR3 runs to 12 residues. Between the trimmed V and J ends, which lost 2 bases and 6 bases, there was a span of 10 bases.

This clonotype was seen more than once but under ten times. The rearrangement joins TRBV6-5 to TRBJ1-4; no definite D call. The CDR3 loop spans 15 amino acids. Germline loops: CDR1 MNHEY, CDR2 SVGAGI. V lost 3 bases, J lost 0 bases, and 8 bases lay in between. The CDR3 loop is CASSYSSSTNEKLFF. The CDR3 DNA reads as TGTGCCAGCAGTTATAGCTCTTCAACTAATGAAAAACTGTTTTTT.

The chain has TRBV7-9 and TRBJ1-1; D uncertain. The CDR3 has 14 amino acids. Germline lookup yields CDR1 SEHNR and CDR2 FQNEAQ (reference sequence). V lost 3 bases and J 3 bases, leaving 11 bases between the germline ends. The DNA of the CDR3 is TGTGCCAGCAGCTTTCCGGACGGCTACACTGAAGCTTTCTTT. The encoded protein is CASSFPDGYTEAFF. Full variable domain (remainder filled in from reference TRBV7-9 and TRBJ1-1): DTGVSQNPRHKITKRGQNVTFRCDPISEHNRLYWYRQTLGQGPEFLTYFQNEAQLEKSRLLSDRFSAERPKGSFSTLEIQRTEQGDSAMYLCASSFPDGYTEAFFGQGTRLTVV.

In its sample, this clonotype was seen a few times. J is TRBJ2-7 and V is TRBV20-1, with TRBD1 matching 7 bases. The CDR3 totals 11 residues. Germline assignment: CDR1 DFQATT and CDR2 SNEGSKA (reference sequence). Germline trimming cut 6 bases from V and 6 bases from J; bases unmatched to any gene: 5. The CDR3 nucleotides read TGCAGTGCCCATCAGGGGGTCGAGCAGTACTTC. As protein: CSAHQGVEQYF.

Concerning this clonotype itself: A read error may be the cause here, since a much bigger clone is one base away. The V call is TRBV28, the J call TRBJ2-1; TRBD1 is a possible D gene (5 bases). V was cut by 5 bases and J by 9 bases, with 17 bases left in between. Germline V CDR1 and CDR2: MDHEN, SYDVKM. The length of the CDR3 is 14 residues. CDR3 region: CASSAHGATPEQFF. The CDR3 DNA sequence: TGTGCCAGCAGTGCCCATGGGGCGACCCCTGAGCAGTTCTTC. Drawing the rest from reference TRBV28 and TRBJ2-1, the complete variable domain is DVKVTQSSRYLVKRTGEKVFLECVQDMDHENMFWYRQDPGLGLRLIYFSYDVKMKEKGDIPEGYSVSREKKERFSLILESASTNQTSMYLCASSAHGATPEQFFGPGTRLTVL.

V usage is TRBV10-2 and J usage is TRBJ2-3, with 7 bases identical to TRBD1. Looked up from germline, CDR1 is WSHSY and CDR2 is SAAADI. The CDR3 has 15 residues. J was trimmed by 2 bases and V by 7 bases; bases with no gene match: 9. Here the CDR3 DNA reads TGCGCCAGCATTGGAACAGGGGTCCACACAGATACGCAGTATTTT. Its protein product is CASIGTGVHTDTQYF.

The CDR3 is CASTPRGGSTDTQYF. The CDR3, as DNA: TGTGCCAGCACCCCAAGGGGGGGTAGCACAGATACGCAGTATTTT. The V and J genes are TRBV7-9 and TRBJ2-3, with a tentative D call TRBD2 (7 bases). CDR1 is SEHNR, CDR2 FQNEAQ, per germline (reference sequence). V was pared by 7 bases and J by 0 bases, with 14 bases between. The CDR3 consists of 15 residues.

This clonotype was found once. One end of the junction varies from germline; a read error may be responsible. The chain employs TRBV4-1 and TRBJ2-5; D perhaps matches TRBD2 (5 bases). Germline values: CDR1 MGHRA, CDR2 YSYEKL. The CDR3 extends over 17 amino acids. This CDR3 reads CASNQDSASPYQETQYF. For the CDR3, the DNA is TGCGCCAGCAACCAAGATTCCGCTAGCCCCTACCAAGAGACCCAGTACTTC.

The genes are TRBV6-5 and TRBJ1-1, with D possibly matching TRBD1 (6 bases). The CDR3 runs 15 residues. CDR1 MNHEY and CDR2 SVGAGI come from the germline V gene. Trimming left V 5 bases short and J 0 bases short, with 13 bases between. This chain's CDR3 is CASSATGAMNTEAFF. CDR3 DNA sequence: TGTGCCAGCAGTGCCACGGGGGCTATGAACACTGAAGCTTTCTTT.

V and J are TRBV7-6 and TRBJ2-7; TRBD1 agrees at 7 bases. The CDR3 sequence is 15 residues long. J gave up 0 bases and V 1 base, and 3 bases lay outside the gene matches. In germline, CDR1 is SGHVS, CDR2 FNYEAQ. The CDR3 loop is CASSLEDRPSYEQYF. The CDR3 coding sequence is TGTGCCAGCAGCTTAGAGGACAGGCCCTCCTACGAGCAGTACTTC.

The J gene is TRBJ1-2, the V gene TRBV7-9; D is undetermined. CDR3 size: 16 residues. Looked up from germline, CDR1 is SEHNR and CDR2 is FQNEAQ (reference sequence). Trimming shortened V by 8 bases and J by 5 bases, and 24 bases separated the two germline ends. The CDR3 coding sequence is TGTGCCAGCGGGTTTCGACGGGGTTTAGAGGAGTATGGCTACACCTTC. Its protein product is CASGFRRGLEEYGYTF.

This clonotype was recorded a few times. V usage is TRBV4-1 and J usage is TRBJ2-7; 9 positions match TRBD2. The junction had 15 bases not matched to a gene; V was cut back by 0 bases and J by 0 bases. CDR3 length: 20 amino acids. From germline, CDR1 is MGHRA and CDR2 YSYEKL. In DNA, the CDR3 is TGCGCCAGCAGCCAAGATTCGGGGGATCTAGCGGGACCAAGCTCCTACGAGCAGTACTTC. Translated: CASSQDSGDLAGPSSYEQYF.

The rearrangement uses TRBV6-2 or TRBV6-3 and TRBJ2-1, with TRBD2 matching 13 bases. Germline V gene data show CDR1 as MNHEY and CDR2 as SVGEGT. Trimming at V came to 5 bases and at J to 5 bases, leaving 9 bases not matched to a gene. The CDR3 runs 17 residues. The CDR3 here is CASSAILAGGPHNEQFF. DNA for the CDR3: TGTGCCAGCAGTGCGATACTAGCGGGAGGGCCCCACAATGAGCAGTTCTTC.

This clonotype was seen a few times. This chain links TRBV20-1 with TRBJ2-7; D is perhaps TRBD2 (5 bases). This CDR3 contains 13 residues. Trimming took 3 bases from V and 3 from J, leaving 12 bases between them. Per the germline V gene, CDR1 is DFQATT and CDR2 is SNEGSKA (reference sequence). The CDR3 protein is CSASRGLRYEQYF. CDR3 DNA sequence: TGCAGTGCTAGCCGGGGTCTCCGCTACGAGCAGTACTTC.

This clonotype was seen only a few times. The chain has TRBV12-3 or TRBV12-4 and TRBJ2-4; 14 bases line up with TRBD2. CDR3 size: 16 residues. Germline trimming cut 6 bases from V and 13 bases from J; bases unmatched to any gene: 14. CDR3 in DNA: TGTGCCAGCAGCCCGACTCCGGGACTAGCGGGAGATGAGCAGTACTTC. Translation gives CASSPTPGLAGDEQYF.

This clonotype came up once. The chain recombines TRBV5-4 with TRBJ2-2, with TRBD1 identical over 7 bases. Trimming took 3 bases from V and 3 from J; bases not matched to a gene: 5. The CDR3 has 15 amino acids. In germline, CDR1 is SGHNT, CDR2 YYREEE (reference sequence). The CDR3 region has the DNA TGTGCCAGCAGCTCCTGGGGACAGTACACCGGGGAGCTGTTTTTT. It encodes CASSSWGQYTGELFF. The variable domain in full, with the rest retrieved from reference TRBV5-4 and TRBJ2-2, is ETGVTQSPTHLIKTRGQQVTLRCSSQSGHNTVSWYQQALGQGPQFIFQYYREEENGRGNFPPRFSGLQFPNYSSELNVNALELDDSALYLCASSSWGQYTGELFFGEGSRLTVL.

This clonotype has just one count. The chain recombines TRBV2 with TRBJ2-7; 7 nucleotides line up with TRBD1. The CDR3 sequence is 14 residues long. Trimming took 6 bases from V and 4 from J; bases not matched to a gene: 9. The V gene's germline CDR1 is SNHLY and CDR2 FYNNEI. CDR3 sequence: CASRTDRVGYEQYF. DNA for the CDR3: TGTGCCAGCAGGACCGACAGGGTAGGATACGAGCAGTACTTC.

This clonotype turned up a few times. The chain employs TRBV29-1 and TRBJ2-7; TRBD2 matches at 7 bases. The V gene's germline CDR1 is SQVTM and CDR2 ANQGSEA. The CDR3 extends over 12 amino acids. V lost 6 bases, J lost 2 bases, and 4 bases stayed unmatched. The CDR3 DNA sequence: TGCAGCGTGCGGGAGTCGGCCTACGAGCAGTACTTC. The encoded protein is CSVRESAYEQYF.

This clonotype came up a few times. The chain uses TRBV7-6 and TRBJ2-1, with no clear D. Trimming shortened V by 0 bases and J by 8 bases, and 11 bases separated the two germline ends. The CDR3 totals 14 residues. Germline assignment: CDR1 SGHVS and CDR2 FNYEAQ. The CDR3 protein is CASSLARPGYEQFF. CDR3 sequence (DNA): TGTGCCAGCAGCTTAGCCAGGCCCGGTTATGAGCAGTTCTTC.

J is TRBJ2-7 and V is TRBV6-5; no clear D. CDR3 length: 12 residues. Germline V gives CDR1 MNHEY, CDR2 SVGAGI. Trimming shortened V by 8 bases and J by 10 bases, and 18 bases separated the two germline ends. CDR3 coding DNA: TGTGCCAGCGGGCTAAGTCAACGCGCCCAGTACTTC. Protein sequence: CASGLSQRAQYF.

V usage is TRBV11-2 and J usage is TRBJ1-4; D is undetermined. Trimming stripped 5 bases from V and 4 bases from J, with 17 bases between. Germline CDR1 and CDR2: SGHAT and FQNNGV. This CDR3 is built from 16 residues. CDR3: CASSPEAWVVNEKLFF. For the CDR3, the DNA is TGTGCCAGCAGCCCGGAGGCCTGGGTGGTTAATGAAAAACTGTTTTTT.

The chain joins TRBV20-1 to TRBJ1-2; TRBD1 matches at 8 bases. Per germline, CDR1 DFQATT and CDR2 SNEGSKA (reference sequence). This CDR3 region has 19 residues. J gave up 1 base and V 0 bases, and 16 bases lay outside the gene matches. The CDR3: CSARDALREQGVNNYGYTF. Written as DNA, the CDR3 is TGCAGTGCTAGAGATGCCCTTCGAGAACAGGGGGTGAATAACTATGGCTACACCTTC.

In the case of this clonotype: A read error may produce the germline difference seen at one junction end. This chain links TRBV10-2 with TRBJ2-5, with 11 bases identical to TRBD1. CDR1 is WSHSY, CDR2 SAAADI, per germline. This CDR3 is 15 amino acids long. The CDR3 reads CASSDWDRGSETQYF. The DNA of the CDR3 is TGCGCTAGCAGTGATTGGGACAGGGGGTCGGAGACCCAGTACTTC.